These 16 T cell receptor beta chains were sequenced from one sample in a study of shared T cell receptors in the human thymus. This table comes from immunoSEQ multiplex PCR, and its TCRdb copy is limited to in-frame clones, with some not included. The sample holds some 640,000 clones; 80% to 90% are singletons and the top ten take 0.009% to 0.0095%. This sample was also put to use in a study of human thymus T cells.

Material for sequencing was thymocytes. The receptors come from a boy in the first two years of life with a congenital heart defect.

The chain couples TRBV28 to TRBJ2-2, with 7 bases fitting TRBD1. Looked up from germline, CDR1 is MDHEN and CDR2 is SYDVKM. V lost 3 bases, J lost 3 bases, and 7 bases stayed unmatched. The CDR3 totals 16 residues. The CDR3 loop reads CASSFGETGHTGELFF. For the CDR3, the DNA is TGTGCCAGCAGTTTCGGGGAGACAGGGCACACCGGGGAGCTGTTTTTT.

This clone was found a few times. V gene TRBV18 combines with J gene TRBJ1-4, with D unresolved. V lost 6 bases, J lost 6 bases, and 17 bases lay in between. The CDR3 runs 15 residues. The germline V gene encodes CDR1 KGHSH and CDR2 LQKENI. The CDR3 DNA reads TGTGCCAGCTCTCACACATCTTCCGGAGATGAAAAACTGTTTTTT. Translation: CASSHTSSGDEKLFF. Using reference TRBV18 and TRBJ1-4 for the parts outside the CDR3, the full variable domain is NAGVMQNPRHLVRRRGQEARLRCSPMKGHSHVYWYRQLPEEGLKFMVYLQKENIIDESGMPKERFSAEFPKEGPSILRIQQVVRGDSAAYFCASSHTSSGDEKLFFGSGTQLSVL.

For this clone: A read error may produce the germline difference seen at one junction end. The CDR3 DNA sequence: TGTGCCAGCAGTTTATCACGGGGGGGCCAAGTGACCCAGTACTTC. Its translation: CASSLSRGGQVTQYF. The chain recombines TRBV28 with TRBJ2-5; 8 bases map to TRBD2. Germline values: CDR1 MDHEN, CDR2 SYDVKM. The CDR3 has 15 amino acids.

The sample holds one count of this clone. CDR3 residues: CASSLETMRTGGYEQYF. In DNA form, the CDR3 reads TGTGCCAGCAGCTTGGAAACTATGAGGACAGGGGGCTACGAGCAGTACTTC. The chain recombines TRBV5-6 with TRBJ2-7, with TRBD1 matching 10 bases. The germline V gene has CDR1 SGHDT and CDR2 YYEEEE. The CDR3 has 17 residues. Unmatched junction bases numbered 9, after V lost 0 bases and J lost 3 bases.

This clone was seen once. The chain couples TRBV2 to TRBJ1-4; TRBD1 might be the D (6 bases). There are 15 residues in the CDR3. Germline loops: CDR1 SNHLY, CDR2 FYNNEI. V lost 0 bases to trimming and J lost 7 bases, with 12 bases between them. CDR3 in amino acids: CASSEAKVGAEKLFF. CDR3 coding DNA: TGTGCCAGCAGTGAAGCGAAGGTGGGGGCTGAAAAACTGTTTTTT.

V gene TRBV7-9 combines with J gene TRBJ2-2, with TRBD2 matching 8 bases. V lost 3 bases, J lost 2 bases, and 5 bases stayed unmatched. The CDR3 contains 16 residues. In germline, CDR1 is SEHNR, CDR2 FQNEAQ (reference sequence). The CDR3 sequence: CASSFRAGGNTGELFF. Here the CDR3 DNA reads TGTGCCAGCAGCTTTAGGGCGGGGGGAAACACCGGGGAGCTGTTTTTT. Variable domain in full (rest from reference TRBV7-9 and TRBJ2-2): DTGVSQNPRHKITKRGQNVTFRCDPISEHNRLYWYRQTLGQGPEFLTYFQNEAQLEKSRLLSDRFSAERPKGSFSTLEIQRTEQGDSAMYLCASSFRAGGNTGELFFGEGSRLTVL.

V gene TRBV2 combines with J gene TRBJ1-5; 10 bases align to TRBD1. The trim removed 8 bases at V and 6 bases at J, leaving 7 bases unmatched. The germline V gene has CDR1 SNHLY and CDR2 FYNNEI. The CDR3 is 14 amino acids. Here the CDR3 reads CASRDRGWGQPQHF. CDR3 DNA: TGTGCCAGCCGGGACAGGGGTTGGGGTCAGCCCCAGCATTTT.

The V and J genes are TRBV27 and TRBJ2-4; 7 nucleotides match TRBD2. The CDR3 runs 16 residues. The germline CDR1 and CDR2 sequences are MNHEY and SMNVEV (reference sequence). J gave up 6 bases and V 2 bases, and 10 bases lay outside the gene matches. CDR3 in DNA: TGTGCCAGCAGTTTAGGCAGCGGGGATTCAGGAAACATTCAGTACTTC. The encoded protein is CASSLGSGDSGNIQYF.

The chain is built from TRBV20-1 and TRBJ2-3; D uncertain. Germline V gives CDR1 DFQATT, CDR2 SNEGSKA (reference sequence). This CDR3 has 11 residues. The CDR3 reads CLVGNTDTQYF. The DNA of the CDR3 is TGCCTAGTCGGCAACACAGATACGCAGTATTTT.

This chain connects TRBV6-5 to TRBJ2-3; 7 nucleotides agree with TRBD1. Germline V CDR1 and CDR2: MNHEY, SVGAGI. The CDR3 is 15 residues long. With V trimmed by 5 bases and J by 9 bases, 14 bases remained unmatched. The CDR3 DNA reads as TGTGCCAGCAGTCCCGGACGGACAGGAGTGAGGACGCAGTATTTT. Protein sequence: CASSPGRTGVRTQYF.

V and J are TRBV4-3 and TRBJ2-1; 7 bases line up with TRBD1. V gave up 4 bases and J gave up 10 bases; unmatched junction bases: 7. Germline CDR1 reads LGHNA; CDR2 reads YSLEER. CDR3 length equals 13 residues. The CDR3: CASSRTGDGEQFF. CDR3 nucleotides: TGCGCCAGCAGCCGCACAGGGGACGGAGAGCAGTTCTTC.

The chain joins TRBV29-1 to TRBJ2-1, with TRBD1 matching 8 bases. The CDR3 consists of 14 residues. Trimming took 5 bases from V and 3 from J; bases not matched to a gene: 6. Looked up from germline, CDR1 is SQVTM and CDR2 is ANQGSEA. CDR3 bases: TGCAGCGTTCACCCGGGACAGGACTACAATGAGCAGTTCTTC. Its translation is CSVHPGQDYNEQFF.

This rearrangement joins TRBV10-3 to TRBJ1-2, with 8 nucleotides matching TRBD1. J lost 4 bases, V lost 6 bases, and 19 bases had no gene match. CDR3 length equals 18 residues. Germline CDR1 ENHRY, CDR2 SYGVKD. The CDR3 region has the DNA TGTGCCATCAGACCCGGTGGACAGGGCATTCGGTCCCCCTATGGCTACACCTTC. Its translation: CAIRPGGQGIRSPYGYTF.

V is TRBV10-3 and J is TRBJ1-6, with 11 bases aligning to TRBD1. The germline V gene has CDR1 ENHRY and CDR2 SYGVKD. J was trimmed by 8 bases and V by 10 bases; bases with no gene match: 7. The CDR3 is 14 residues long. Here the CDR3 reads CATGDRGLDSPLHF. The DNA for the CDR3 is TGTGCCACGGGGGACAGGGGGTTGGATTCACCCCTCCACTTT.

The chain joins TRBV29-1 to TRBJ2-7, with D uncertain. The CDR3 spans 14 residues. Germline lookup yields CDR1 SQVTM and CDR2 ANQGSEA. Trimming removed 7 bases at V and 4 bases at J, with 20 bases between. The CDR3: CSEWVKAVPYEQYF. CDR3 in DNA: TGCAGCGAATGGGTTAAGGCGGTCCCATACGAGCAGTACTTC.

The CDR3 DNA is TGTGCCAGCAGCCGGAGTAGTGGTTGGCCCCAAGAGACCCAGTACTTC. This gives the protein CASSRSSGWPQETQYF. The chain combines TRBV6-6 with TRBJ2-5; no definite D call. Germline lookup yields CDR1 MNHNY and CDR2 SVGAGI (reference sequence). The CDR3 runs 16 residues. The V end lost 6 bases, the J end lost 1 base, and 18 bases lay between the germline ends.